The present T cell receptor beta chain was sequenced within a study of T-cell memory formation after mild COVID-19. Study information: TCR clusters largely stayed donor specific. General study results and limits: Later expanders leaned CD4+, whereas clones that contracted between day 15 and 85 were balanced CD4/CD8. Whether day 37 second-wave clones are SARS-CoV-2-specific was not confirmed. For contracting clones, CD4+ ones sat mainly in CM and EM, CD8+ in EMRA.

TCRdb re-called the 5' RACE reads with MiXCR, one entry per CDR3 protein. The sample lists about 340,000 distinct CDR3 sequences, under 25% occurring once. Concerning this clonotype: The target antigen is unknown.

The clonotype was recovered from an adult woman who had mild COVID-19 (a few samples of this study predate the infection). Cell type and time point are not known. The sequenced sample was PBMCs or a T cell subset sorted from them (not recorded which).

CDR3 coding DNA: TGTGCCAGCAGTTCCCCTCGGACAGGGTTCACTGAAGCTTTCTTT. It specifies CASSSPRTGFTEAFF. The V gene is TRBV12-3 or TRBV12-4, the J gene TRBJ1-1, with TRBD1 matching 8 bases. The length of the CDR3 is 15 residues. J was trimmed by 4 bases and V by 4 bases; bases with no gene match: 8.